This TCR beta chain was captured in a study of T cell responses to AZD1222 COVID-19 vaccine. Overall study results and limits: CD4 TCRs covered the whole spike, strongest at regions 160-218 and 743-854.

V gave up 3 bases and J gave up 0 bases; unmatched junction bases: 2. Germline assignment: CDR1 LGHNA and CDR2 YSLEER. The CDR3 loop spans 15 amino acids. This clone was seen once. Its target is unknown. Assay: immunoSEQ multiplex PCR; the TCRdb copy retains only in-frame clones and omits some. The sample yields 100,000 to 150,000 clones, roughly 90% seen once. The V call is TRBV4-3, the J call TRBJ1-5; 7 bases are a match to TRBD1. Here the sequenced sample was peripheral blood, taken on day 0 of AZD1222 vaccination. This sequence originates from an adult in good health. CDR3 amino acids: CASSHGTDSNQPQHF. In DNA form, the CDR3 reads TGCGCCAGCAGCCACGGGACAGATAGCAATCAGCCCCAGCATTTT.